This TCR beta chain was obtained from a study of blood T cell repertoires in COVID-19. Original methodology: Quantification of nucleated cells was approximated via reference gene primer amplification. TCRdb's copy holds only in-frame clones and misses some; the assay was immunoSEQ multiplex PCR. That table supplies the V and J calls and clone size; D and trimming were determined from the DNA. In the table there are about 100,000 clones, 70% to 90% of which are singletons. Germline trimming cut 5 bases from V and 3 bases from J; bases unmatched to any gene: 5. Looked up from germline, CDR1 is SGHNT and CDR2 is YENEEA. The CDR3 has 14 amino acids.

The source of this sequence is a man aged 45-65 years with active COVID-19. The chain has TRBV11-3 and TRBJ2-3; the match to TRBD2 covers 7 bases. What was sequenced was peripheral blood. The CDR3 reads CASSPGGQTDTQYF. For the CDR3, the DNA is TGTGCCAGCAGCCCGGGGGGTCAGACAGATACGCAGTATTTT.